One T cell receptor (beta chain) is described in this entry. The sample originates from a study of technical replicates of blood from a handful of donors. TCRdb's copy holds only in-frame clones and misses some; the assay was immunoSEQ multiplex PCR. The data show about 70,000 clones, approximately 98% seen once. The sequencing sample was made of T cells isolated from PBMCs. The sequence was collected from a human donor in good health.

The CDR3 DNA is TGTGCCATCACAGGGTCCGAGGGAAACACCATATATTTT. Residues: CAITGSEGNTIYF. The chain carries TRBV10-3 and TRBJ1-3; maybe TRBD1 (5 bases). This CDR3 is built from 13 residues. The V end lost 7 bases, the J end lost 4 bases, and 11 bases lay between the germline ends. CDR1 and CDR2 (germline): ENHRY, SYGVKD.